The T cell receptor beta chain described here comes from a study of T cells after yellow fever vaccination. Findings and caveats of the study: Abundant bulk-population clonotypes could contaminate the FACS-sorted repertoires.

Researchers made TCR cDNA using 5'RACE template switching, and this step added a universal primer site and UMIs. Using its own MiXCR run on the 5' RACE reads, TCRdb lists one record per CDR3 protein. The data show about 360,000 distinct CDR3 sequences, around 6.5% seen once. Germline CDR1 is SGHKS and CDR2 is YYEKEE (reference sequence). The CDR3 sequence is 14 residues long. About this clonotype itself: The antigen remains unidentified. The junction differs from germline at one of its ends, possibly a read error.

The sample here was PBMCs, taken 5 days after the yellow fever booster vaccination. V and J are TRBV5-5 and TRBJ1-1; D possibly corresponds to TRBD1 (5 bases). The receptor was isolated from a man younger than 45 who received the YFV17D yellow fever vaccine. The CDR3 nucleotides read TGTGCCAGCAGCTTGAGTGGGACTGCAGATGAAGCTTCCTTT. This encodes CASSLSGTADEASF.